This T cell receptor beta chain is from a study of siplizumab effects on memory and regulatory T cells. Trimming removed 3 bases from V and 7 bases from J, with 16 bases in between. Germline V gene data show CDR1 as SGHTS and CDR2 as YDEGEE. CDR3 size: 15 residues. As to this clone: Its antigen is undetermined.

Study-level results: Unstimulated subsets contained matches for only a minor fraction of alloreactive clones. Apparently key alloresponse contributors, naive T cells also seemed more diverse than memory cells.

The assay looked at about 100,000 TCR templates in each sample. Profiled with immunoSEQ multiplex PCR; TCRdb holds only in-frame clones, not every one. This sample has some 120,000 clones; around 94% occur once, and the top ten carry approximately 1.8%. The chain recombines TRBV5-8 with TRBJ1-4; TRBD1 is a possible D gene (6 bases). The TCR was taken from a human donor in good health. Material: non-Treg CD4+ T cells sorted from blood. The CDR3 is CASSSPGGAGEKLFF. The CDR3 DNA reads as TGTGCCAGCAGCTCCCCCGGGGGCGCCGGTGAAAAACTGTTTTTT.